The source of this T cell receptor (beta chain) is a study of T cell responses to AZD1222 COVID-19 vaccine. The CDR3 has 13 amino acids. CDR1 SGHTA and CDR2 FQGNSA come from the germline V gene. V shed 3 bases and J shed 11 bases, with 16 bases lying between them. Clones were sequenced by immunoSEQ multiplex PCR, and TCRdb holds only the in-frame ones, with some missing. Here the sample spans around 95,000 clones, more than 75% being singletons. This TCR derives from an adult in good health. The sequencing here drew on peripheral blood, taken on day 0 of AZD1222 vaccination. The chain has TRBV7-2 and TRBJ1-1; TRBD1 might be the D (5 bases). The CDR3 spells CASSLGQGRLAFF. The CDR3, as DNA: TGTGCCAGCAGCTTGGGGCAGGGACGTCTTGCTTTCTTT.